This TCR beta chain emerged from a study of control samples from healthy donors and cancer patients. This CDR3 contains 15 residues. Measured with immunoSEQ multiplex PCR; TCRdb has only the in-frame clones, and not every one. The data hold under 200,000 clones, with about 94% observed a single time. This chain uses TRBV21-1 with TRBJ1-2. TRBV21-1 is a pseudogene locus. Sequenced sample: blood. The sequence came from a woman aged 60-75 years in good health. CDR3 in amino acids: CASSKVRISNYGYTF. Here the CDR3 DNA reads TGTGCCAGCAGCAAAGTGAGGATTTCTAACTATGGCTACACCTTC.